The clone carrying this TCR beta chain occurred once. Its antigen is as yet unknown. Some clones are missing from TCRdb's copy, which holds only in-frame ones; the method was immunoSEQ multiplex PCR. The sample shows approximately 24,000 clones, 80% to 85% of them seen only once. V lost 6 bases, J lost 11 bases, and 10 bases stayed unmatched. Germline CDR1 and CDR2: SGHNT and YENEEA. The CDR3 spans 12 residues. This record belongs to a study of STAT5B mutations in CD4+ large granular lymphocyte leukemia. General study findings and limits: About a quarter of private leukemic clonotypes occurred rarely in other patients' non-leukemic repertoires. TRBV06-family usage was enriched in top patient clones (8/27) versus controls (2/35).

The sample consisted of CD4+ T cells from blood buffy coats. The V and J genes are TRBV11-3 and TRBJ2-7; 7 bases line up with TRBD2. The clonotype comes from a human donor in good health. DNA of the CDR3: TGTGCCAGCAGTACGCGGGACGGGGGGAAGTACTTC. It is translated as CASSTRDGGKYF. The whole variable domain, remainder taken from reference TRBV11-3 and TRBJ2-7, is EAGVVQSPRYKIIEKKQPVAFWCNPISGHNTLYWYLQNLGQGPELLIRYENEEAVDDSQLPKDRFSAERLKGVDSTLKIQPAELGDSAVYLCASSTRDGGKYFGPGTRLTVT.